This is a list of T cell receptor beta chains from one sample in a study of T cell repertoires in cytomegalovirus infection. TCRdb itself ran the reads through MiXCR, one entry per CDR3 protein. This sample has about 490,000 distinct CDR3 sequences; about 15% occur once, and the top ten carry roughly a quarter. Sequences were obtained from CD8+ T cells from PBMCs. The origin of the receptors is a human donor in good health (CMV status not recorded). Some clones in this sample may be carry-over from other donors' samples. Each CDR3 is given with its conserved first and last residue. The order of the fields is J gene, V gene, D gene, CDR3 length, clone size, CDR3 DNA, CDR3 protein. D genes are given only for firm matches. Clone sizes are given selectively: once, few, many, or a class where the clone is expanded.

j_gene: TRBJ1-2; v_gene: TRBV19; d_gene: -; len: 19; abundance: -; CDR3nt: TGTGCCAGTAGGCTAAAGAGGGAGGATGCCCCGGCTACGTACTATGGCTACACCTTC; CDR3aa: CASRLKREDAPATYYGYTF
j_gene: TRBJ2-1; v_gene: TRBV3-1; d_gene: -; len: 15; abundance: -; CDR3nt: TGTGCCAGCAGCCAAGAACGGTTACTTATCAATGAGCAGTTCTTC; CDR3aa: CASSQERLLINEQFF
j_gene: TRBJ2-1; v_gene: TRBV7-8; d_gene: -; len: 17; abundance: many; CDR3nt: TGTGCCAGCAGCTTAAATCCCGCGGGGACGGTCGAGAATGAGCAGTTCTTC; CDR3aa: CASSLNPAGTVENEQFF
j_gene: TRBJ2-1; v_gene: TRBV5-1; d_gene: TRBD1; len: 14; abundance: few; CDR3nt: TGCGCCAGCAGCTTGGCGGACAGGGAGGATGAGCAGTTCTTC; CDR3aa: CASSLADREDEQFF
j_gene: TRBJ1-4; v_gene: TRBV5-1; d_gene: -; len: 14; abundance: -; CDR3nt: TGCGCCAGCAGCTTGACGACCGGAATTGAAAAACTGTTTTTT; CDR3aa: CASSLTTGIEKLFF
j_gene: TRBJ2-5; v_gene: TRBV5-6; d_gene: -; len: 14; abundance: few; CDR3nt: TGTGCCAGCAGCTTGGCCAGGGCCCTAGTATCCCAGTACTTC; CDR3aa: CASSLARALVSQYF
j_gene: TRBJ2-2; v_gene: TRBV6-1; d_gene: TRBD2; len: 17; abundance: few; CDR3nt: TGTGCCAGCAGTCCTTCGGGAGGGGGGATCAGGGGCGGGGAGCTGTTTTTT; CDR3aa: CASSPSGGGIRGGELFF
j_gene: TRBJ2-5; v_gene: TRBV30; d_gene: TRBD2; len: 12; abundance: -; CDR3nt: TGTGCCTGGGAGGGAGGGCAAGAGACCCAGTACTTC; CDR3aa: CAWEGGQETQYF
j_gene: TRBJ2-6; v_gene: TRBV7-9; d_gene: TRBD1; len: 18; abundance: many; CDR3nt: TGTGCCAGCAGCTTGGGGCAGGGGGCGATAAGTGGGGCCAACGTCCTGACTTTC; CDR3aa: CASSLGQGAISGANVLTF
j_gene: TRBJ2-2; v_gene: TRBV27; d_gene: -; len: 15; abundance: few; CDR3nt: TGTGCCAGCAGGGCGACAGGATCGAACACCGGGGAGCTGTTTTTT; CDR3aa: CASRATGSNTGELFF
j_gene: TRBJ2-1; v_gene: TRBV28; d_gene: -; len: 14; abundance: many; CDR3nt: TGTGCCAGCAGACCCCGAGCGGGCTACAATGAGCAGTTCTTC; CDR3aa: CASRPRAGYNEQFF
j_gene: TRBJ2-3; v_gene: TRBV7-2; d_gene: -; len: 16; abundance: many; CDR3nt: TGTGCCAGCAGCTTAGCTTGGACTAAGAGCACAGATACGCAGTATTTT; CDR3aa: CASSLAWTKSTDTQYF
j_gene: TRBJ2-1; v_gene: TRBV7-9; d_gene: TRBD2; len: 13; abundance: many; CDR3nt: TGTGCCAGTGGCGCGGGAGAATCAAATGAGCAGTTCTTC; CDR3aa: CASGAGESNEQFF
j_gene: TRBJ2-2; v_gene: TRBV5-6; d_gene: -; len: 15; abundance: -; CDR3nt: TGTGCCAGCAGCCCGGGACTTGATAACACCGGGGAGCTGTTTTTT; CDR3aa: CASSPGLDNTGELFF
j_gene: TRBJ1-1; v_gene: TRBV20-1; d_gene: TRBD1; len: 12; abundance: few; CDR3nt: TGCAGTGCTAGATTACAGGGGATTGAAGCTTTCTTT; CDR3aa: CSARLQGIEAFF
j_gene: TRBJ1-4; v_gene: TRBV28; d_gene: TRBD1; len: 15; abundance: many; CDR3nt: TGTGCCAGCAGCCCAAACAGGGGGCGTCGTGAAAAACTGTTTTTT; CDR3aa: CASSPNRGRREKLFF
j_gene: TRBJ1-2; v_gene: TRBV7-9; d_gene: TRBD1; len: 14; abundance: -; CDR3nt: TGTGCCAGCAGCTTGGACAGGGAAGCGAATGGCTACACCTTC; CDR3aa: CASSLDREANGYTF
j_gene: TRBJ2-5; v_gene: TRBV6-8; d_gene: -; len: 12; abundance: -; CDR3nt: TGTGCCAGCAGTTCCTCGGAGGGGACCCAGTACTTC; CDR3aa: CASSSSEGTQYF
j_gene: TRBJ2-3; v_gene: TRBV14; d_gene: -; len: 16; abundance: many; CDR3nt: TGTGCCAGCAGCCACATAGCTCTCTCTCCGGCAGATACGCAGTATTTT; CDR3aa: CASSHIALSPADTQYF
j_gene: TRBJ2-2; v_gene: TRBV5-1; d_gene: -; len: 16; abundance: -; CDR3nt: TGCGCCAGCAGCTTCCCTCCGAGGGTCGTGACCGGGGAGCTGTTTTTT; CDR3aa: CASSFPPRVVTGELFF
j_gene: TRBJ2-3; v_gene: TRBV4-1; d_gene: -; len: 16; abundance: -; CDR3nt: TGTGCCAGCAGTCGGAGGGGGGAAGGAGGCACAGATACGCAGTATTTT; CDR3aa: CASSRRGEGGTDTQYF
j_gene: TRBJ2-2; v_gene: TRBV2; d_gene: -; len: 11; abundance: -; CDR3nt: TGTGCCAGCGCCTTAGGGAGGGAGCTGTTTTTT; CDR3aa: CASALGRELFF
j_gene: TRBJ2-4; v_gene: TRBV7-2; d_gene: -; len: 13; abundance: many; CDR3nt: TGTGCCAGCAGCCCCGGGCCCCGTGACATTCAGTACTTC; CDR3aa: CASSPGPRDIQYF
j_gene: TRBJ2-5; v_gene: TRBV7-8; d_gene: -; len: 13; abundance: many; CDR3nt: TGTGCCAGCACCCTGGGAACCCAAGAGACCCAGTACTTC; CDR3aa: CASTLGTQETQYF
j_gene: TRBJ2-5; v_gene: TRBV12-3/TRBV12-4; d_gene: TRBD2; len: 14; abundance: many; CDR3nt: TGTGCCAGCAGGGAGCGGGGGGGCCTAAAGACCCAGTACTTC; CDR3aa: CASRERGGLKTQYF
j_gene: TRBJ1-1; v_gene: TRBV19; d_gene: TRBD1; len: 15; abundance: -; CDR3nt: TGTGCCAGTAGTATAGGGAGGACAGGGAACACTGAAGCTTTCTTT; CDR3aa: CASSIGRTGNTEAFF
j_gene: TRBJ2-7; v_gene: TRBV7-9; d_gene: -; len: 16; abundance: many; CDR3nt: TGTGCCAGCAGCCCCCGGGGAACCGGGCGCTCCTACGAGCAGTACTTC; CDR3aa: CASSPRGTGRSYEQYF
j_gene: TRBJ2-1; v_gene: TRBV7-3; d_gene: TRBD2; len: 18; abundance: many; CDR3nt: TGTGCCAGCAGCTTACGGGGGACTAGCGGGGGGGCGAAGGATGAGCAGTTCTTC; CDR3aa: CASSLRGTSGGAKDEQFF
j_gene: TRBJ1-1; v_gene: TRBV6-1; d_gene: -; len: 14; abundance: many; CDR3nt: TGTGCCAGCAGTGAAGTGGGGGAGGGTACTGAAGCTTTCTTT; CDR3aa: CASSEVGEGTEAFF
j_gene: TRBJ2-1; v_gene: TRBV7-8; d_gene: TRBD2; len: 17; abundance: many; CDR3nt: TGTGCCAGCAGCTCCGGTCCGGGACTAGCAATTTACAATGAGCAGTTCTTC; CDR3aa: CASSSGPGLAIYNEQFF
j_gene: TRBJ2-7; v_gene: TRBV6-6; d_gene: TRBD1; len: 16; abundance: many; CDR3nt: TGTGCCAGCAGTTCGTTAGACAGGGGGCTATACTACGAGCAGTACTTC; CDR3aa: CASSSLDRGLYYEQYF
j_gene: TRBJ2-2; v_gene: TRBV6-1; d_gene: -; len: 13; abundance: many; CDR3nt: TGTGCCGGGGAGGGGGAGTGGACCGGGGAGCTGTTTTTT; CDR3aa: CAGEGEWTGELFF
j_gene: TRBJ2-7; v_gene: TRBV6-1; d_gene: -; len: 14; abundance: many; CDR3nt: TGTGCCAGCAGTGAAGCACAAGTTTCCTACGAGCAGTACTTC; CDR3aa: CASSEAQVSYEQYF
j_gene: TRBJ2-1; v_gene: TRBV7-3; d_gene: TRBD2; len: 15; abundance: many; CDR3nt: TGTGCCAGCAGCCCTCTAGCGGGGGGAAACAATGAGCAGTTCTTC; CDR3aa: CASSPLAGGNNEQFF
j_gene: TRBJ2-3; v_gene: TRBV14; d_gene: -; len: 14; abundance: -; CDR3nt: TGTGCCAGCAGCCAAGAGGGCAGTCGAGATACGCAGTATTTT; CDR3aa: CASSQEGSRDTQYF
j_gene: TRBJ2-3; v_gene: TRBV24-1; d_gene: TRBD1; len: 15; abundance: -; CDR3nt: TGTGCCACCGCGGGACAGGGCAGCTTAACAGATACGCAGTGTTTT; CDR3aa: CATAGQGSLTDTQCF
j_gene: TRBJ2-1; v_gene: TRBV5-6; d_gene: -; len: 15; abundance: few; CDR3nt: TGTGCCAGCAGCTTGGAAAGGGCGGGAAACAATGAGCAGTTCTTC; CDR3aa: CASSLERAGNNEQFF
j_gene: TRBJ2-1; v_gene: TRBV19; d_gene: -; len: 16; abundance: many; CDR3nt: TGTGCCAGTAGTACTAGCGCCCTAGGGGGATACAATGAGCAGTTCTTC; CDR3aa: CASSTSALGGYNEQFF
j_gene: TRBJ1-2; v_gene: TRBV28; d_gene: -; len: 13; abundance: many; CDR3nt: TGTGCCAGCAGTTTAGACAATAACTATGGCTACACCTTC; CDR3aa: CASSLDNNYGYTF
j_gene: TRBJ2-5; v_gene: TRBV7-2; d_gene: -; len: 19; abundance: once; CDR3nt: TGTGCCAGAAGCTTAAGAGGATCTAGAGGGAGACCCGAAGGGGAGACCCAGTACTTC; CDR3aa: CARSLRGSRGRPEGETQYF
j_gene: TRBJ2-7; v_gene: TRBV5-1; d_gene: -; len: 14; abundance: -; CDR3nt: TGCGCCAGCAGCTTGTATCGGCCGGGCGGAGAGCAGTACTTC; CDR3aa: CASSLYRPGGEQYF
j_gene: TRBJ1-5; v_gene: TRBV7-9; d_gene: -; len: 14; abundance: many; CDR3nt: TGTGCCAGCAGCCCGGGACACCTCAATCAGCCCCAGCATTTT; CDR3aa: CASSPGHLNQPQHF
j_gene: TRBJ2-5; v_gene: TRBV29-1; d_gene: TRBD2; len: 16; abundance: -; CDR3nt: TGCAGCGTTGGGGGAGGACTGGCGGGGGTACAAGAGACCCAGTACTTC; CDR3aa: CSVGGGLAGVQETQYF
j_gene: TRBJ2-3; v_gene: TRBV28; d_gene: -; len: 19; abundance: -; CDR3nt: TGTGCCAGCAGTTTAGGGTTCTCCTCCTCCGGTTTCCTCACAGATACGCAGTATTTT; CDR3aa: CASSLGFSSSGFLTDTQYF
j_gene: TRBJ1-2; v_gene: TRBV7-9; d_gene: -; len: 12; abundance: many; CDR3nt: TGTGCCAGCAGCTCGTCTAACTATGGCTACACCTTC; CDR3aa: CASSSSNYGYTF
j_gene: TRBJ1-5; v_gene: TRBV10-2; d_gene: -; len: 18; abundance: few; CDR3nt: TGCGCCAGCAGTGAGTCGATAAGTTCTTGGAGTAGCAATCAGCCCCAGCATTTT; CDR3aa: CASSESISSWSSNQPQHF
j_gene: TRBJ2-7; v_gene: TRBV6-1; d_gene: TRBD2; len: 17; abundance: many; CDR3nt: TGTGCCAGCAGTGTCCCAACTAGCGGGAGCCTCTCCTACGAGCAGTACTTC; CDR3aa: CASSVPTSGSLSYEQYF
j_gene: TRBJ2-3; v_gene: TRBV23-1; d_gene: -; len: 11; abundance: -; CDR3nt: TGCGCCAGCAAAGGGGGGGATACGCAGTATTTT; CDR3aa: CASKGGDTQYF
j_gene: TRBJ1-4; v_gene: TRBV7-6; d_gene: -; len: 15; abundance: -; CDR3nt: TGTGCTAGCAGCGAAACCGGGGCCCGGGGTGAAAAACTGTTTTTT; CDR3aa: CASSETGARGEKLFF
j_gene: TRBJ2-7; v_gene: TRBV7-9; d_gene: TRBD1; len: 16; abundance: few; CDR3nt: TGTGCCAGCAGCTTAAAATCAGGGGGCTTCTCCTACGAGCAGTACTTC; CDR3aa: CASSLKSGGFSYEQYF
j_gene: TRBJ2-3; v_gene: TRBV5-6; d_gene: -; len: 16; abundance: few; CDR3nt: TGTGCCAGCAGCACCCTGGGGACCTTCGACACAGATACGCAGTATTTT; CDR3aa: CASSTLGTFDTDTQYF
j_gene: TRBJ1-3; v_gene: TRBV12-5; d_gene: -; len: 13; abundance: few; CDR3nt: TGTGCTAGTGGTTTGGTGGGGGGAAACACCATATATTTT; CDR3aa: CASGLVGGNTIYF
j_gene: TRBJ1-5; v_gene: TRBV12-3/TRBV12-4; d_gene: -; len: 17; abundance: many; CDR3nt: TGTGCCAGCAGTTTATCGGGTAGGGTGATGGAAAATCAGCCCCAGCATTTT; CDR3aa: CASSLSGRVMENQPQHF
j_gene: TRBJ2-5; v_gene: TRBV6-1; d_gene: -; len: 12; abundance: few; CDR3nt: TGTGCCAGCAGGGTCCTTGAAGAGACCCAGTACTTC; CDR3aa: CASRVLEETQYF
j_gene: TRBJ2-2; v_gene: TRBV6-1; d_gene: TRBD1; len: 16; abundance: many; CDR3nt: TGTGCCAGCCTCCCAGCAGGGGGTATAGGCACCGGGGAGCTGTTTTTT; CDR3aa: CASLPAGGIGTGELFF
j_gene: TRBJ2-3; v_gene: TRBV12-3/TRBV12-4; d_gene: TRBD2; len: 17; abundance: -; CDR3nt: TGTGCCAGCAGTTTGGCTAAGGGACTATATGGAGGGAATACGCAGTATTTT; CDR3aa: CASSLAKGLYGGNTQYF
j_gene: TRBJ1-3; v_gene: TRBV2; d_gene: -; len: 14; abundance: many; CDR3nt: TGTGCCAGCAGTTTAGGGGACCTGGGAAACACCATATATTTT; CDR3aa: CASSLGDLGNTIYF
j_gene: TRBJ2-7; v_gene: TRBV28; d_gene: -; len: 15; abundance: few; CDR3nt: TGTGCCAGCAGCCACAACAGGGGACTTTCCTACGAGCAGTACTTC; CDR3aa: CASSHNRGLSYEQYF
j_gene: TRBJ2-7; v_gene: TRBV4-2; d_gene: TRBD2; len: 15; abundance: -; CDR3nt: TGTGCCAGCAGCCAAGAAAATCGGGAGGGCTACGAGCAGTACTTC; CDR3aa: CASSQENREGYEQYF